These 10 T cell receptor beta chains originate from one sample sequenced in a study of post-analysis software for immune sequencing data. Study results and caveats: With TRBV5-6, TRBV5-1 and TRBV20-1 included, about five TRBV segments were more frequent in patients than in controls.

These TCRs are of unknown antigen specificity. The library was made from cDNA and included unique molecular identifiers. Using its own MiXCR run on the PCR reads, TCRdb lists one record per CDR3 protein. The data show hundreds of thousands of distinct CDR3 sequences, roughly 47% seen once. The sequenced sample was blood. These receptors came from a girl under 18 with multiple sclerosis.

The V call is TRBV29-1, the J call TRBJ2-7; 8 bases agree with TRBD1. The CDR3 is 13 residues long. J was trimmed by 6 bases and V by 6 bases; bases with no gene match: 10. Germline CDR1 is SQVTM and CDR2 is ANQGSEA. The CDR3 DNA reads TGCAGCGTGGACAGGGACGACGGTCTCGAGCAGTACTTC. It encodes CSVDRDDGLEQYF.

The chain combines TRBV5-1 with TRBJ1-2, with TRBD1 matching over 11 bases. Germline V gives CDR1 SGHRS, CDR2 YFSETQ. The CDR3 loop spans 14 amino acids. Trimming at V came to 4 bases and at J to 10 bases, leaving 9 bases not matched to a gene. CDR3 sequence: CASSLLGGQGDYTF. The CDR3 DNA reads as TGCGCCAGCAGCCTCCTCGGGGGACAGGGGGACTACACCTTC. The full variable domain, rest sourced from reference TRBV5-1 and TRBJ1-2, is KAGVTQTPRYLIKTRGQQVTLSCSPISGHRSVSWYQQTPGQGLQFLFEYFSETQRNKGNFPGRFSGRQFSNSRSEMNVSTLELGDSALYLCASSLLGGQGDYTFGSGTRLTVV.

This clonotype came up a few times. The chain uses TRBV20-1 and TRBJ1-1; TRBD1 agrees at 7 bases. CDR3 length: 14 residues. The V gene end was trimmed by 6 bases and the J gene end by 1 base; junction bases not matched to a gene: 8. Germline V gene data show CDR1 as DFQATT and CDR2 as SNEGSKA (reference sequence). The CDR3 here is CSALRGGANTEAFF. In nucleotides, the CDR3 is TGCAGTGCCCTCAGAGGGGGCGCGAACACTGAAGCTTTCTTT.

This clonotype was counted only a few times. CDR3 in DNA: TGTGCCAGCAGTACGGGACCGCGCACCGGCTACACCTTC. Translated: CASSTGPRTGYTF. This chain uses TRBV6-5 with TRBJ1-2, with D tentatively TRBD1 (5 bases). The CDR3 runs to 13 residues. V lost 5 bases to trimming and J lost 8 bases, with 15 bases between them. The germline gives CDR1 MNHEY, CDR2 SVGAGI.

For this clonotype: At one end, the junction sequence differs from germline, possibly due to a read error. The chain combines TRBV12-3 or TRBV12-4 with TRBJ1-1; 8 bases align to TRBD1. This CDR3 region has 13 residues. The CDR3: CAGSLGGQVEAFF. Written as DNA, the CDR3 is TGTGCCGGCAGTTTGGGGGGACAGGTTGAAGCTTTCTTT.

The rearrangement joins TRBV6-5 to TRBJ2-2; a weak D match, TRBD1 (6 bases). This CDR3 spans 14 amino acids. Germline V gives CDR1 MNHEY, CDR2 SVGAGI. Between the trimmed V and J ends, which lost 7 bases and 4 bases, there was a span of 13 bases. CDR3 residues: CASTPQGSTGELFF. Here the CDR3 DNA reads TGTGCCAGCACACCCCAGGGGTCCACCGGGGAGCTGTTTTTT.

This clonotype came up a few times. CDR3 protein: CASSLLAGGSEQYF. The CDR3 region has the DNA TGTGCCAGCAGCCTACTAGCGGGAGGATCCGAGCAGTACTTC. The V call is TRBV7-2, the J call TRBJ2-4; 12 positions agree with TRBD2. Gene TRBJ2-7 matches the end of the DNA better, so the J call may be wrong. CDR1 and CDR2 (germline): SGHTA, FQGNSA. This CDR3 comprises 14 residues.

The chain recombines TRBV5-1 with TRBJ2-5; possible D gene TRBD1, 5 bases. Gene TRBJ2-7 matches the end of the DNA better, so the J call may be wrong. Germline CDR1 SGHRS, CDR2 YFSETQ. The CDR3 totals 15 residues. CDR3 sequence (DNA): TGCGCCAGCAGCCGGCAGGGCAACCTACACTACGAGCAGTACTTC. The encoded protein is CASSRQGNLHYEQYF.

This rearrangement joins TRBV7-9 to TRBJ2-6; D not resolved. Trimming took off 3 bases at V and 0 bases at J, with 9 bases between the two ends. The CDR3 runs 16 residues. From germline, CDR1 is SEHNR and CDR2 FQNEAQ (reference sequence). The CDR3 reads CASSLSRTSGANVLTF. The CDR3 bases are TGTGCCAGCAGCTTGAGTCGGACCTCTGGGGCCAACGTCCTGACTTTC.

This clonotype has just a few counts. The genes are TRBV7-9 and TRBJ1-4; D is ambiguous. Trimming shortened V by 4 bases and J by 4 bases, and 13 bases separated the two germline ends. The CDR3 runs 15 residues. CDR1 SEHNR and CDR2 FQNEAQ come from the germline V gene (reference sequence). Here the CDR3 DNA reads TGTGCCAGCAGCTCCGTGGCGCCCGGTAATGAAAAACTGTTTTTT. This encodes CASSSVAPGNEKLFF.